This T cell receptor beta chain was identified during a study of cytomegalovirus exposure and HLA in healthy donors. Looking at the study overall: In a previous analysis, about 100 million unique TCR beta sequences were found from approximately 180 million T cells. Study-wide points: In a later analysis, several top co-occurrence clusters appeared linked to parvovirus B19, influenza, CMV and Epstein-Barr virus.

60 Vbeta and 13 Jbeta primers were used in PCR. Assay: immunoSEQ multiplex PCR; the TCRdb copy retains only in-frame clones and omits some. The sample includes about 210,000 clones, 81% of them seen just once. CDR1 is SGHNT, CDR2 YYREEE, per germline (reference sequence). J was trimmed by 8 bases and V by 4 bases; bases with no gene match: 13. There are 16 residues in the CDR3. As regards this clone: Its specificity is not known.

The gene calls are TRBV5-4 and TRBJ2-3; 10 positions match TRBD2. Sequencing used PBMCs. This TCR derives from a man aged 35-49 years in good health and CMV-seropositive. CDR3 loop: CASSPSPSGSLATQYF. The CDR3 region has the DNA TGTGCCAGCAGCCCGTCCCCTAGCGGGAGTCTAGCTACGCAGTATTTT.